This T cell receptor beta chain was sequenced in a study of cytomegalovirus exposure and HLA in healthy donors. Trimming cost V 3 bases and J 9 bases; bases outside gene matches: 4. The CDR3 is 15 amino acids. Germline assignment: CDR1 KGHSH and CDR2 LQKENI. Primers included in the PCR were 60 Vbeta and 13 Jbeta primers. Libraries were prepared by immunoSEQ multiplex PCR; TCRdb keeps only in-frame clonotypes and omits some of them. Of some 150,000 clones listed, about four fifths are singletons. Donors consisted of healthy bone marrow donors. About this clone itself: Its antigen is as yet unknown.

Overall study results and limits: The investigators catalogued 150 or so TCR beta chains as cytomegalovirus-associated. Reports indicate that TCR beta sequences accurately predicted the HLA-A and HLA-B alleles of most subjects.

This chain uses TRBV18 with TRBJ2-1; 14 bases agree with TRBD2. The clonotype was recovered from a man aged 35 to 55 in good health and CMV-seropositive. Specimen: PBMCs. CDR3 sequence reads: CASSPSGLAGGEQFF. The DNA of the CDR3 is TGTGCCAGCTCACCTTCTGGACTAGCGGGGGGTGAGCAGTTCTTC.